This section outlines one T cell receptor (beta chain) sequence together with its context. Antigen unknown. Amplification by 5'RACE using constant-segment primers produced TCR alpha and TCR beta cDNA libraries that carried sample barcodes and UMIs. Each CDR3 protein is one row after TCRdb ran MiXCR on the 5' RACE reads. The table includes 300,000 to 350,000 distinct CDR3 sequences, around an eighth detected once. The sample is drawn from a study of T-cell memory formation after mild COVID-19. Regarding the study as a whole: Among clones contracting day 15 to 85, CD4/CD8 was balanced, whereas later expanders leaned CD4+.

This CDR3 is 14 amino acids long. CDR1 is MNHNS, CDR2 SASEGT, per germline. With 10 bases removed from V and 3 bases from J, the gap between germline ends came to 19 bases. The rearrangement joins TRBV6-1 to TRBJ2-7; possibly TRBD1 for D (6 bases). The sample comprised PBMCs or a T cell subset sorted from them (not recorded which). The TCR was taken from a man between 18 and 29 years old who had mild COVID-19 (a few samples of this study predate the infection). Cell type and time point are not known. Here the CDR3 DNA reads TGTGCCACCGAGCCCGGGACAAGTCTCTACGAGCAGTACTTC. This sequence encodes CATEPGTSLYEQYF.